This record concerns one T cell receptor beta chain sequence. This clonotype was counted ten times or more. Its antigen target is currently unknown. Base qualities are not at hand, and no much larger clone is one base apart. The library came from multiplex PCR. The instrument given in TCRdb is Illumina HiSeq 4000. TCR beta libraries were built with iRepertoire HTBI primers and Arm-PCR amplification of CDR3 regions. Before sequencing, the PCR products underwent gel purification. Per the authors' processing: Gene usage analysis of CDR3 amino acid clonotypes relied on the 62 TRBV and 12 to 15 TRBJ segments identified across samples. COPE and FqMerger were used to merge filtered high-quality paired reads into contigs. Contigs were aligned with BLAST to IMGT TRBV, TRBD and TRBJ reference genes, and CDR3 was defined per IMGT. Highly expanded clones were defined as clonotypes with a frequency above 0.1%. Shannon entropy served as the measure of repertoire diversity, while the Gini coefficient captured V-J evenness. Public clonotypes were defined as clonotypes shared by more than one individual. TCRdb passed the public sequencing reads through fastp at Q25 and MiXCR, retaining productive beta sequences. Here each entry gathers all rows of one CDR3 protein and keeps the most common genes and DNA. The V and J calls, along with clone size, are taken from TCRdb and not from the paper's own processing. For this sample there are about 310,000 distinct CDR3 sequences; more than 20% appear just once. The ten most abundant clones make up about 61% of the sample.

This entry is derived from a study of regulatory T cells in long-lasting Graves disease (dated by TCRdb to 2020 to 2022). Concerning the study at large: Persistent Graves' disease was defined as antithyroid drug treatment for over 5 years with persistently positive TSH receptor autoantibodies. Peripheral blood TCR sequencing and RNA sequencing compared persistent Graves' disease patients with newly diagnosed Graves' disease patients. The study was registered as a clinical trial and conducted in China. A total of about 35 samples underwent TCR sequencing: about 13 from persistent and around 20 from newly diagnosed Graves' disease patients. In the clinical cohort, patients with persistent Graves' disease had used antithyroid drugs for an average of about 10.3 years. What the research found in general, with its limitations: Lower TCR Shannon entropy and fewer highly expanded clones were observed in persistent Graves' disease patients than in newly diagnosed patients, which suggested clonal expansion. The authors acknowledged the small sample size as a limitation that may reduce accuracy. Peripheral blood alone was examined, since thyroid tissue, which constituted the primary lesion, could not be accessed. Only the TCR beta chain was sequenced and analyzed. More public clonotypes were shared among persistent patients (around 3,000) than among newly diagnosed patients (roughly 1,000).

Per the publication, the time point label means: persistent/refractory GD, antithyroid drugs over 5 years with positive TRAb. For both TCR sequencing and RNA sequencing, RNA was extracted from PBMCs in TRIzol. The diagnosis of Graves' disease followed American Thyroid Association guidelines. Recruitment of patients was carried out at an endocrinology department in Xi'an, China. Each patient gave about 9.1 milliliters of peripheral blood, collected in an EDTA anticoagulant tube. PBMCs were isolated by Ficoll Paque Plus density gradient separation without further T cell sorting. An Agilent 2100 Bioanalyzer and agarose gel were used to check RNA quality, and a NanoDrop 2000 was used to measure RNA concentration. The receptor comes from a female donor with Graves disease. The material was peripheral blood mononuclear cells (PBMCs), obtained when the disease was refractory, from a patient treated with antithyroid drugs.

At the DNA level, the sequence is TGTGCCAGCAGCACGGGCCTCTCCTACGAGCAGTACTTC. Its translation reads: CASSTGLSYEQYF. The chain was built from TRBV27 and TRBJ2-7, with the D gene too uncertain to name. CDR1 and CDR2 are drawn from the germline V gene (reference sequence): MNHEY, SMNVEV. Measured from the cysteine to the phenylalanine, the CDR3 is 13 residues long. CDR3 DNA is the only sequence kept; it has 39 bases, read in frame from the first base. The V end loses 6 bases and the J end loses 0 bases, and a stretch of 9 bases separates them.